Listed here are 27 T cell receptor beta chains from one sample, sequenced in a study of tumor-infiltrating lymphocytes in primary liver carcinoma (dated by TCRdb to the late 2010s). Without any cell sorting, total RNA and DNA were co-extracted from around 18-30 mg of bulk tissue using the AllPrep DNA/RNA mini kit. The sequencing machine was an Illumina HiSeq 2500. Using a constant-region primer and ProtoScript II reverse transcriptase, TCRbeta-specific cDNA was reverse-transcribed from roughly 500 ng total RNA. Three nested multiplex PCR rounds, following a slightly modified ARM-PCR procedure, were used to build the TCRbeta libraries. Each of the first two PCR rounds ran for around 10 cycles using multiplex TRBV1-TRBV30 forward primers together with a Cbeta reverse primer. TCRdb took the public reads, trimmed them with fastp at Q25, ran MiXCR for clone calling and kept in-frame beta chains. CDR3 protein sequences are deduplicated, and each keeps its most common genes and DNA. This sample lists 40,000 to 50,000 distinct CDR3 sequences; around 79% were detected once. The top ten clonotypes cover 25% to 30% of the sample.

Sequenced input: liver tumor tissue from sampling region 3. The meaning of the sample's cell subset or site label: tumor region T3, left-lateral pole. Receptors were obtained from a man in his forties with primary liver carcinoma and hepatitis B virus infection.

V usage is TRBV5-4 and J usage is TRBJ2-1, with TRBD2 as a possible D gene (5 bases). V was trimmed by 9 bases and J by 4 bases, leaving 20 bases between them. Germline V lookup: CDR1 SGHNT, CDR2 YYREEE (reference sequence). CDR3 length equals 15 residues. The CDR3 reads CANSDRLPGYNEQFF. DNA for the CDR3: TGTGCCAACAGTGATCGACTACCGGGGTACAATGAGCAGTTCTTC.

A single count supports this clonotype. This chain links TRBV5-6 with TRBJ2-2, with unresolved D. The CDR3 runs 16 residues. Trimming pared 0 bases from V and 4 bases from J, leaving 13 bases between. Looked up from germline, CDR1 is SGHDT and CDR2 is YYEEEE. The CDR3 loop is CASSLDNVLFTGELFF. CDR3 bases: TGTGCCAGCAGCTTGGACAATGTGTTGTTCACCGGGGAGCTGTTTTTT.

About this clonotype itself: The final CDR3 position lacks the conserved phenylalanine or tryptophan, pointing to a likely read error. This chain uses TRBV11-1 with TRBJ2-3; weak D call: TRBD2 (6 bases). The V gene's germline CDR1 is SGHAT and CDR2 FQDESV (reference sequence). This CDR3 region has 16 residues. DNA for the CDR3: TGTGCCAGCAGCAAGGGATTAGCGGTTAGCAAAGATACGCAGTATTCT. Translation gives CASSKGLAVSKDTQYS.

In regard to this clonotype: The junction differs from germline at one of its ends, possibly a read error. The genes are TRBV6-6 and TRBJ2-3; 7 nucleotides agree with TRBD1. CDR3 size: 16 residues. Germline loops: CDR1 MNHNY, CDR2 SVGAGI (reference sequence). This CDR3 is CANSLFLGQRTDTQYF. In nucleotides, the CDR3 is TGTGCCAACAGTCTCTTTTTGGGACAGCGGACGGATACGCAGTATTTT.

A note on this clonotype: A much larger clone lies a single base off, so this may be a read error. The chain employs TRBV11-2 and TRBJ1-5, with a tentative D call TRBD1 (6 bases). This CDR3 region has 14 residues. Germline V gene lookup returns CDR1 SGHAT and CDR2 FQNNGV. For the CDR3, the DNA is TGTGCCAGCAGCTCCTACAGGGACGATCAGTCCCAGCATTTT. Residues: CASSSYRDDQSQHF.

The chain recombines TRBV6-6 with TRBJ2-2; D possibly corresponds to TRBD1 (6 bases). The germline gives CDR1 MNHNY, CDR2 SVGAGI (reference sequence). The CDR3 has 14 residues. Trimming pared 5 bases from V and 7 bases from J, leaving 14 bases between. The CDR3 sequence: CASSRSRDIGELFF. Here the CDR3 DNA reads TGTGCCAGCAGTCGATCCCGGGACATCGGGGAGCTGTTTTTT.

V and J are TRBV6-6 and TRBJ2-1; TRBD2 agrees at 8 bases. CDR3 length: 18 residues. The germline V gene encodes CDR1 MNHNY and CDR2 SVGAGI (reference sequence). This CDR3 reads CTCSYSAIAGRAYNEQFF. The CDR3 DNA follows: TGTACCTGCAGTTACTCCGCTATAGCGGGAAGGGCCTACAATGAGCAGTTCTTC.

Concerning this clonotype itself: Because the CDR3 is missing its conserved closing phenylalanine or tryptophan, this is likely a read error. The V and J genes are TRBV19 and TRBJ2-1; D unclear. The CDR3 consists of 13 residues. Trimming removed 3 bases at V and 8 bases at J, with 11 bases between. Germline CDR1 LNHDA, CDR2 SQIVND (reference sequence). The CDR3 bases are TGTGCCAGTAGTATCCTAGGCGGCGATGAGCAGTTCTAC. As protein: CASSILGGDEQFY.

Regarding this clonotype: Since no conserved phenylalanine or tryptophan closes the CDR3, a read error is the likely cause. Because the CDR3's place on the DNA is in doubt, the DNA is left out and the CDR3 is given as listed by TCRdb. The chain carries TRBV28 and TRBJ1-1; the D segment call TRBD1 is taken from the table without a DNA check. Germline CDR1 and CDR2: MDHEN and SYDVKM. 11 amino acids form the CDR3, both terminal residues included. The CDR3: CATRVDTEAYL.

This clonotype showed up just a few times. This sequence may be a read error, since a much larger clone differs from it by one base. The chain has TRBV28 and TRBJ2-1; 12 nucleotides match TRBD2. From germline, CDR1 is MDHEN and CDR2 SYDVKM. CDR3 length: 15 residues. CDR3 amino acids: CASSLPGLAGNEQSF. The CDR3 region has the DNA TGTGCCAGCAGTTTACCCGGACTAGCGGGGAATGAGCAGTCCTTC.

With respect to this clonotype: The junction differs from germline at one of its ends, possibly a read error. V gene TRBV5-1 combines with J gene TRBJ2-5; TRBD1 aligns across 7 bases. The CDR3 spans 13 residues. Germline CDR1 reads SGHRS; CDR2 reads YFSETQ. The CDR3 protein is CASREQGTKTQHF. For the CDR3, the DNA is TGCGCCAGCAGGGAACAGGGGACAAAGACCCAGCACTTC.

Remarks on this clonotype: At one of its ends the junction is not consistent with the germline gene, which may arise from a read error. The chain links TRBV6-5 to TRBJ2-3, with D unclear. The germline V gene encodes CDR1 MNHEY and CDR2 SVGAGI. This CDR3 has 14 amino acids. Written as DNA, the CDR3 is TGTGTCAGCAGCGTATCCCAGTGGGCAGATGCGCAGTATTTT. Translation: CVSSVSQWADAQYF.

To note about this clonotype: A junction boundary mismatches the germline segment, possibly from a read error. The V and J genes are TRBV12-3 or TRBV12-4 and TRBJ2-7, with 14 nucleotides matching TRBD2. The CDR3 totals 15 residues. The CDR3 bases are TGTGTCAGCGGGGGACTAGCGGGAGTTTCCTACGAGCAGTATTTC. Its translation: CVSGGLAGVSYEQYF.

V and J are TRBV6-1 and TRBJ2-1, with TRBD1 matching over 7 bases. The CDR3 contains 16 residues. With V trimmed by 10 bases and J by 6 bases, 18 bases remained unmatched. Germline V gene sequence: CDR1 MNHNS, CDR2 SASEGT. CDR3 region: CANCEVPGQTGNEQFF. The DNA for the CDR3 is TGTGCCAACTGTGAAGTCCCGGGACAGACGGGCAATGAGCAGTTCTTC.

With respect to this clonotype: One base away lies a much larger clone, so this may be a sequencing read error. J is TRBJ1-5 and V is TRBV30, with D unclear. CDR3 size: 16 residues. Germline CDR1 GTSNPN, CDR2 SVGIG (reference sequence). DNA of the CDR3: TGTGCCTGTAGTGAAGCCGGGTCAGCTAGCAATCAGCCCCAGCATTTT. The encoded protein is CACSEAGSASNQPQHF.

V is TRBV10-3 and J is TRBJ2-1; maybe TRBD2 (6 bases). This CDR3 is 15 amino acids long. Germline V CDR1 and CDR2: ENHRY, SYGVKD. The CDR3 nucleotides read TGTGTCACCACCCTTCGAGTGGGAGGTAGCGATGAGCAGTTCTTC. Residues: CVTTLRVGGSDEQFF.

Points on this clonotype: The junction departs from germline at one end; a sequencing error may be responsible. DNA of the CDR3: TGTGCCAGCTACTTAGAAAGGGGCACTGAGACCCAGCACTTC. Translation gives CASYLERGTETQHF. The chain carries TRBV11-2 and TRBJ2-5; a weak D match, TRBD1 (5 bases). This CDR3 is built from 14 residues. CDR1 and CDR2 (germline): SGHAT, FQNNGV.

Concerning this clonotype itself: The junction differs from germline at one of its ends, possibly a read error. This rearrangement joins TRBV28 to TRBJ2-7; possible D gene TRBD1, 6 bases. The germline CDR1 and CDR2 sequences are MDHEN and SYDVKM. The CDR3 runs to 15 residues. CDR3 DNA: TGTGCCAGCAGCCCACAAAGGGGACAACCTTACGAGGAGTACTTC. Protein sequence: CASSPQRGQPYEEYF.

For this clonotype: The junction differs from germline at one of its ends, possibly a read error. CDR3: CASSVGQWNKDTQYF. The CDR3 DNA is TGTGCCAGCAGCGTTGGACAGTGGAATAAGGATACGCAGTACTTT. The gene calls are TRBV5-1 and TRBJ2-3; tentative D call: TRBD1 (6 bases). Germline V gives CDR1 SGHRS, CDR2 YFSETQ. The CDR3 is made up of 15 amino acids. The full variable domain, completed using reference TRBV5-1 and TRBJ2-3, is KAGVTQTPRYLIKTRGQQVTLSCSPISGHRSVSWYQQTPGQGLQFLFEYFSETQRNKGNFPGRFSGRQFSNSRSEMNVSTLELGDSALYLCASSVGQWNKDTQYFGPGTRLTVL.

Only a few counts were recorded for this clonotype. With a much larger clone just one base away, this may be a read error. The genes are TRBV12-3 or TRBV12-4 and TRBJ2-7; TRBD1 agrees at 9 bases. This CDR3 spans 15 amino acids. CDR3 in DNA: TGTGCCAGCACTTTAAGAACAGGGGGCGAGTCCGAGCAGTACTTC. The encoded protein is CASTLRTGGESEQYF.

Note on this clonotype: It may be a read error: a sequence one base away is much more abundant. This sequence joins TRBV7-8 and TRBJ2-2; the D is unclear. Between the trimmed V and J ends, which lost 4 bases and 5 bases, there was a span of 11 bases. CDR1 and CDR2 (germline): SGHVS, FQNEAQ. The CDR3 has 14 amino acids. Written as DNA, the CDR3 is TGTGCCAGCAGCTCGTCCGGCCAAACCGGGGAGCTGTTTTTT. Residues: CASSSSGQTGELFF.

Many counts were recorded for this clonotype. The J gene is TRBJ2-5, the V gene TRBV12-3 or TRBV12-4; TRBD1 might be the D (5 bases). Trimming shortened V by 5 bases and J by 4 bases, and 20 bases separated the two germline ends. This CDR3 has 16 residues. This chain's CDR3 is CASSMDTPLARETQYF. The CDR3 DNA is TGTGCCAGCAGTATGGACACCCCCCTCGCAAGAGAGACCCAGTACTTC.

As concerns this clonotype: This clone may be a read error of a much larger clone one base away. This chain uses TRBV12-3 or TRBV12-4 with TRBJ1-5; D gene uncertain. This CDR3 comprises 14 residues. The CDR3 DNA follows: TGTGCCAGCAGTTTCGTAGATAGCAATCGGCCCCAGCATTTT. As protein: CASSFVDSNRPQHF.

The rearrangement uses TRBV7-9 and TRBJ2-2; 8 bases line up with TRBD1. The CDR3 runs 15 residues. Germline loops: CDR1 SEHNR, CDR2 FQNEAQ (reference sequence). V trimming: 1 base; J trimming: 6 bases; junction bases outside the gene matches: 4. As DNA, the CDR3 is TGTGCCAGCAGCTTAGGACAGGGGTTAGCCGGGGAGCTGTTTTTT. Encoded protein: CASSLGQGLAGELFF. The entire variable domain, with the rest obtained from reference TRBV7-9 and TRBJ2-2, is as follows: DTGVSQNPRHKITKRGQNVTFRCDPISEHNRLYWYRQTLGQGPEFLTYFQNEAQLEKSRLLSDRFSAERPKGSFSTLEIQRTEQGDSAMYLCASSLGQGLAGELFFGEGSRLTVL.

The table lists this clonotype with a count of one. Relative to the germline gene, one junction end is altered; a read error may explain this. The J gene is TRBJ2-6, the V gene TRBV6-5; 8 bases map to TRBD1. This CDR3 has 18 residues. From germline, CDR1 is MNHEY and CDR2 SVGAGI. CDR3 DNA: TGTGCCAGCAATCTTTGGACAGGGATGAAAGCTGGGGCTAACGTCCTGACCTTC. This codes for CASNLWTGMKAGANVLTF.

Comments on this clonotype: The CDR3 does not close with the conserved phenylalanine or tryptophan, likely indicating a read error. The chain is built from TRBV11-2 and TRBJ2-2, with D possibly TRBD2 on 6 matching bases. The CDR3 loop spans 15 amino acids. CDR1 SGHAT and CDR2 FQNNGV come from the germline V gene. DNA for the CDR3: TGTGCCAGCCTCCCACCGGGAGCGTACACTGGGGAGCTGTTTTTA. Translation gives CASLPPGAYTGELFL.

Note on this clonotype: This could be a read error, since a much larger clone is one nucleotide away. This chain uses TRBV7-9 with TRBJ2-1; no clear D. Looked up from germline, CDR1 is SEHNR and CDR2 is FQNEAQ (reference sequence). The CDR3 is 13 amino acids. V was shortened by 0 bases and J by 7 bases, with 7 bases between the two germline ends. As DNA, the CDR3 is TGTGCCAGCAGCTTAGCGGCTGGGAATGAGCAGTTCTTC. Translated: CASSLAAGNEQFF.